Presented here are 21 T cell receptor beta chains from one specimen sequenced in a study of chronic HIV infection and antiretroviral therapy. TCRdb independently ran MiXCR on the 5' RACE reads; one entry per CDR3 protein. The data hold about 31,000 distinct CDR3 sequences, with about 8.6% observed a single time. Specimen: peripheral blood. Receptors were obtained from an adult who had HIV and had not received antiretroviral therapy, or was an uninfected healthy control (not recorded which).

This clonotype was observed a handful of times. The genes are TRBV29-1 and TRBJ1-2; D ambiguous. CDR1 and CDR2 from the germline V gene are SQVTM and ANQGSEA. The CDR3 is made up of 12 amino acids. Trimming stripped 5 bases from V and 5 bases from J, with 12 bases between. For the CDR3, the DNA is TGCAGCGTTCCCGCACTAAATTATGGCTACACCTTC. Translation: CSVPALNYGYTF.

This clonotype was observed a few times. V gene TRBV29-1 combines with J gene TRBJ2-1, with 7 bases fitting TRBD2. V was pared by 0 bases and J by 1 base, with 6 bases of the junction left unmatched. This CDR3 has 16 amino acids. The V gene's germline CDR1 is SQVTM and CDR2 ANQGSEA. The CDR3 spells CSVEDGSGESYNEQFF. In DNA, the CDR3 is TGCAGCGTTGAAGATGGAAGCGGGGAGTCCTACAATGAGCAGTTCTTC.

This clonotype is medium-sized. The DNA for the CDR3 is TGTGCCAGCAGTGTATCTGACGGGAGGGCCGGCACAGATACGCAGTATTTT. Its protein is CASSVSDGRAGTDTQYF. This chain uses TRBV6-4 with TRBJ2-3; 8 bases line up with TRBD2. V shed 4 bases, J shed 1 base, and the junction held 10 bases outside the gene matches. Germline V gene data show CDR1 as MRHNA and CDR2 as SNTAGT. The CDR3 spans 17 residues.

Many counts were recorded for this clonotype. The rearrangement joins TRBV20-1 to TRBJ1-2; D is ambiguous. The CDR3 spans 13 residues. In germline, CDR1 is DFQATT, CDR2 SNEGSKA (reference sequence). Trimming removed 6 bases from V and 5 bases from J, with 16 bases in between. CDR3 DNA sequence: TGCAGTGCGATACCTGTTGACACTTATGGCTACACCTTC. This translates into CSAIPVDTYGYTF.

The table lists this clonotype with a few counts. The V gene is TRBV7-8, the J gene TRBJ2-7; TRBD2 aligns across 10 bases. From germline, CDR1 is SGHVS and CDR2 FQNEAQ. V lost 3 bases, J lost 2 bases, and 7 bases stayed unmatched. This CDR3 has 16 residues. In DNA, the CDR3 is TGTGCCAGCAGCTTTGAGACTAGCGGGCCCACCTACGAGCAGTACTTC. It codes for CASSFETSGPTYEQYF.

By share, this clonotype ranks as medium-sized. The chain employs TRBV29-1 and TRBJ2-1; the D gene is possibly TRBD2 (5 bases). The CDR3 has 12 residues. Germline V gives CDR1 SQVTM, CDR2 ANQGSEA. Deletions cut 6 bases from V and 4 bases from J, with 10 bases between. The CDR3 nucleotides are TGCAGCGTCCACCCGGGATACAATGAGCAGTTCTTC. As protein: CSVHPGYNEQFF.

This clonotype was counted between two and nine times. The chain joins TRBV15 to TRBJ2-1; tentatively, D is TRBD2 (6 bases). Between the trimmed V and J ends, which lost 0 bases and 2 bases, there was a span of 14 bases. The CDR3 is 17 amino acids. Germline loops: CDR1 LNHNV, CDR2 YYDKDF (reference sequence). The CDR3 sequence is CATSRDLGTGPYNEQFF. DNA for the CDR3: TGTGCCACCAGCAGAGATTTAGGGACTGGGCCCTACAATGAGCAGTTCTTC. Filled out from reference TRBV15 and TRBJ2-1, the complete variable domain reads DAMVIQNPRYQVTQFGKPVTLSCSQTLNHNVMYWYQQKSSQAPKLLFHYYDKDFNNEADTPDNFQSRRPNTSFCFLDIRSPGLGDTAMYLCATSRDLGTGPYNEQFFGPGTRLTVL.

This clonotype was detected many times. The rearrangement links TRBV6-4 to TRBJ1-6, with D possibly being TRBD1 (5 bases). The length of the CDR3 is 13 residues. Deletions cut 2 bases from V and 7 bases from J, with 6 bases between. CDR1 MRHNA and CDR2 SNTAGT come from the germline V gene. DNA of the CDR3: TGTGCCAGCAGTGACCGGGACAATTCACCCCTCCACTTT. This codes for CASSDRDNSPLHF.

This clonotype has at least ten counts. The J gene is TRBJ1-1, the V gene TRBV29-1; 8 nucleotides match TRBD1. The V gene's germline CDR1 is SQVTM and CDR2 ANQGSEA. Germline trimming cut 7 bases from V and 0 bases from J; bases unmatched to any gene: 4. The CDR3 is 13 amino acids. The DNA of the CDR3 is TGCAGCGCAGGACAGGGATTGAACACTGAAGCTTTCTTT. Its protein is CSAGQGLNTEAFF.

This clonotype was counted many times. J is TRBJ2-5 and V is TRBV5-1; 11 nucleotides line up with TRBD2. CDR1 and CDR2 (germline): SGHRS, YFSETQ. Trimming cost V 3 bases and J 7 bases; bases outside gene matches: 11. The CDR3 contains 16 residues. The CDR3 nucleotides are TGCGCCAGCAGCTCCGCGACTAGCGGGACTGTAGGGACCCAGTACTTC. It yields the protein CASSSATSGTVGTQYF.

A note on this clonotype: Mismatch with germline at one junction end may stem from a read error. The CDR3 DNA sequence: TGTGCCAGCAGCCAAGAGGCGGGGCGCCGGGACCCACACTTC. This translates into CASSQEAGRRDPHF. J is TRBJ2-7 and V is TRBV14, with D tentatively TRBD2 (6 bases). This CDR3 comprises 14 residues. Germline CDR1 is SGHDN and CDR2 is FVKESK. Full variable domain (outside the CDR3, taken from reference TRBV14 and TRBJ2-7): EAGVTQFPSHSVIEKGQTVTLRCDPISGHDNLYWYRRVMGKEIKFLLHFVKESKQDESGMPNNRFLAERTGGTYSTLKVQPAELEDSGVYFCASSQEAGRRDPHFGPGTRLTVT.

This clonotype showed up just a few times. The chain uses TRBV20-1 and TRBJ1-5, with no clear D. Per germline, CDR1 DFQATT and CDR2 SNEGSKA (reference sequence). The CDR3 is 13 amino acids. Trimming removed 6 bases at V and 0 bases at J, with 9 bases between. The CDR3 DNA reads TGCAGTGCAACAGCGGATAGCAATCAGCCCCAGCATTTT. Translation gives CSATADSNQPQHF.

This clonotype has a handful of counts. The chain employs TRBV10-3 and TRBJ1-4; D gene unclear. The CDR3 length is 16 residues. From germline, CDR1 is ENHRY and CDR2 SYGVKD. Trimming stripped 2 bases from V and 0 bases from J, with 10 bases between. CDR3 bases: TGTGCCATCAGTGAGACATTAAGTACAACTAATGAAAAACTGTTTTTT. It yields the protein CAISETLSTTNEKLFF.

This clonotype was recorded many times. This chain uses TRBV11-2 with TRBJ1-1; D not certain. The CDR3 runs to 13 residues. V was cut by 2 bases and J by 5 bases, with 9 bases left in between. CDR1 SGHAT and CDR2 FQNNGV come from the germline V gene. The CDR3 loop reads CASSLSVGTEAFF. In DNA, the CDR3 is TGTGCCAGCAGCTTAAGCGTCGGGACTGAAGCTTTCTTT.

DNA of the CDR3: TGCAGCGTTGAAGGGGTCGAGCCTGAAGCTTTCTTT. Residues: CSVEGVEPEAFF. The V gene is TRBV29-1, the J gene TRBJ1-1; D gene unclear. The V and J ends lost 1 base and 6 bases respectively, with 9 bases between them. Germline-derived CDR1 and CDR2 are SQVTM and ANQGSEA. CDR3 size: 12 residues.

At least ten counts were recorded for this clonotype. The V gene is TRBV21-1, the J gene TRBJ1-1; whether TRBD1, the table's D call, matches the DNA was not checked. TRBV21-1 constitutes a pseudogene. There are 11 residues in the CDR3. CDR3 DNA sequence: TGTGCCACCCAAACAGGGGGTGAAGCTTTCTTT. Translation: CATQTGGEAFF.

This clonotype was recorded many times. The genes are TRBV27 and TRBJ1-6; weak D call: TRBD1 (6 bases). Trimming pared 3 bases from V and 3 bases from J, leaving 12 bases between. The CDR3 has 16 amino acids. Germline CDR1 reads MNHEY; CDR2 reads SMNVEV (reference sequence). The CDR3 reads CASSLSQGHYNSPLHF. The CDR3 nucleotides are TGTGCCAGCAGTTTGTCTCAGGGGCACTATAATTCACCCCTCCACTTT.

In its sample, this clonotype was seen a few times. This chain connects TRBV15 to TRBJ2-7, with D hard to call. Germline-derived CDR1 and CDR2 are LNHNV and YYDKDF (reference sequence). Trimming cost V 2 bases and J 7 bases, with 15 bases left between them. The length of the CDR3 is 14 residues. Here the CDR3 reads CATSRSQAVGEQYF. The CDR3 DNA is TGTGCCACCAGCAGAAGCCAGGCTGTGGGGGAGCAGTACTTC.

The chain couples TRBV21-1 to TRBJ2-1; TRBD1, the table's D call, was not compared with the DNA. TRBV21-1 represents a pseudogene. The CDR3 sequence is 14 residues long. CDR3 coding DNA: TGTGCCAGCATTACAGGGGACCGGTACAATGAGCAGTTCTTC. It encodes CASITGDRYNEQFF.

This clonotype was recorded many times. The rearrangement links TRBV7-2 to TRBJ1-1; D remains ambiguous. The CDR3 totals 14 residues. Germline loops: CDR1 SGHTA, CDR2 FQGNSA. V shed 6 bases and J shed 4 bases, with 15 bases lying between them. The CDR3 here is CASRITAGSTEAFF. The CDR3, as DNA: TGTGCCAGCAGGATAACAGCTGGGAGCACTGAAGCTTTCTTT.

This clonotype was seen ten or more times. CDR3 in amino acids: CASSLSGADTQYF. The CDR3 DNA sequence: TGCGCCAGCAGCTTAAGCGGGGCAGATACGCAGTATTTT. The chain combines TRBV5-1 with TRBJ2-3, with TRBD2 matching over 7 bases. V gave up 2 bases and J gave up 4 bases; unmatched junction bases: 1. CDR3 length: 13 amino acids. Germline-derived CDR1 and CDR2 are SGHRS and YFSETQ.